This T cell receptor beta chain was sequenced for a study of PD-L1 blockade in urothelial cancer (dated by TCRdb to 2016 to 2017). Regarding the research as a whole: Every patient began therapy in about 2014 and was given atezolizumab 1,200 mg intravenously every 3 weeks. About 85% of the roughly 29 patients were identified as males with urothelial cancer of bladder origin, and a prior smoking history was reported by 18 of 29 patients. An ECOG performance status of 0 or 1 was recorded for the patients, and 0 to 3 prior chemotherapy regimens had been received by the patients. Blood samples were analyzed 3 weeks after the start of treatment (second dose) and 6 weeks after the start of treatment. Blood samples yielded a median of around 140,000 T cells and more than 80,000 unique TCRs, with median clonality roughly 0.082. An exploratory multi-omic analysis was conducted of the somatic, immune and clinical correlates of response to PD-L1 blockade with atezolizumab in urothelial cancer. Pretreatment tumor samples, along with matched peripheral blood serially collected before and after atezolizumab treatment, were subjected to TCR sequencing. Durable clinical benefit was defined as a progression-free survival longer than 6 months, and TCR features were additionally tested against progression-free survival and overall survival. In the same patients, pretreatment tumors underwent whole exome sequencing and RNA sequencing in addition to TCR sequencing. Durable clinical benefit was achieved by nine patients but not by the remaining 20. Approximately 30 patients had pretreatment blood TCR-seq, around 24 had at least one posttreatment blood collection, and around 24 had tumor TCR-seq.

To estimate absolute template abundance from read counts, synthetic TCR analog templates were spiked into each PCR. Using the immunoSEQ assay, TCRbeta CDR3 regions were amplified from genomic DNA with bias-controlled V and J gene primers. Rearranged TCRbeta segments were sequenced at approximately 20X coverage. Per the original workflow: Sequencing errors were corrected by clustering and CDR3s were annotated against IMGT to assign V, D and J genes. Downstream analyses used only productive TCRbeta rearrangements and left out out-of-frame or stop-codon sequences. To compute clonality, Shannon entropy was normalized by the log of the number of unique productive sequences and then subtracted from one. Clones differing between time points or between blood and tumor were identified using Fisher's exact test with Benjamini-Hochberg correction, with an adjusted p below 0.01 applied as the threshold. This immuneACCESS table, as held by TCRdb, lists in-frame sequences with V and J called but not all clones. Of the missing ones, under half trace to an unresolved V gene in checked studies; the others have no known cause. For V, J and clone size, that table is used; D and trimming come from the DNA. The sample records tens of thousands of clones, 84% of which are singletons. Of the sample, over 8.5% is held by the ten largest clones.

Paper-wide results and their limitations: Patients with durable benefit showed greater expansion of tumor-associated TCR clones in peripheral blood 3 weeks after starting treatment (n of about 20, p = 0.022). A pretreatment peripheral blood TCR clonality below the median was linked to improved progression-free and overall survival. Small sample size (n of about 30) and many exploratory analyses mean the results are intended to be hypothesis-generating.

A word on this clone: Its recognized antigen is unknown. One base away there is no much larger clone; base qualities are not given.

Counted from cysteine to phenylalanine, this CDR3 has 13 amino acids. The read is trimmed to its CDR3 DNA, 39 bases read in frame from base 1. From the germline V gene, CDR1 is SNHLY and CDR2 is FYNNEI. The V end gives up 11 bases and the J end 5 bases, leaving 11 bases in the junction not matched to a gene. Per the publication, the time point label means: pretreatment peripheral blood. The cohort included 29 patients with locally advanced or metastatic urothelial carcinoma who were treated at Memorial Sloan Kettering on a trial protocol. Peripheral blood mononuclear cells were collected pretreatment and during treatment, with between 1 and 8 total time points per patient. The Qiagen DNeasy Blood extraction kit was used to purify genomic DNA from total PBMCs and from tumor samples. PBMCs were collected pretreatment and during treatment, and were isolated and stored as previously described.

The sample was PBMCs, taken around atezolizumab (anti-PD-L1) treatment. The receptor comes from a woman between 65 and 79 years old with urothelial cancer. The chain was built from TRBV2 and TRBJ2-7; 8 central bases correspond to TRBD2. The nucleotides read TGTGCCGGCGGTTGGGGACTAGGAAACGAGCAGTACTTC. This translates into CAGGWGLGNEQYF.